This is a list of T cell receptor beta chains from one sample in a study of T cell changes during pregnancy in multiple sclerosis. Method: immunoSEQ multiplex PCR; TCRdb's copy keeps in-frame clones and lacks some. The sample yields tens of thousands of clones, roughly 90% seen once. The starting material was peripheral blood, obtained in the second trimester of pregnancy. All receptors come from a female donor with multiple sclerosis, enrolled in a pregnancy study. Each CDR3 is given with its conserved first and last residue. D genes are given only for firm matches. The size field is filled for only some rows; it gives once, few, many or a size class.

TGTGCCAGCAGTTACGGCGGGAGTAGGCACAATGAGCAGTTCTTC	CASSYGGSRHNEQFF	TRBV6-5	TRBJ2-1	-	TRBD2
TGTGCCAGCAGCGGTGGCAGGGAATATGGCTACACCTTC	CASSGGREYGYTF	TRBV28	TRBJ1-2	-	-
TGTGCCAGTGGGGCCTGGCGTCGAGTACATCAGCCCCAGCATTTT	CASGAWRRVHQPQHF	TRBV19	TRBJ1-5	-	-
TGTGCCAGCAGTACAGGGTTAGGGACAGATACGCAGTATTTT	CASSTGLGTDTQYF	TRBV6-4	TRBJ2-3	-	-
TGTGCCATCAGTGAGTCGAAAGGGGGCGACTATGGCTACACCTTC	CAISESKGGDYGYTF	TRBV10-3	TRBJ1-2	-	TRBD1
TGTGCCAGCAGCCCACATACAGGGGACACTGAAGCTTTCTTT	CASSPHTGDTEAFF	TRBV9	TRBJ1-1	-	TRBD1
TGTGCCAGCAGAATCAGGGGAGACTATGGCTACACCTTC	CASRIRGDYGYTF	TRBV7-9	TRBJ1-2	-	-
TGTGCCAGCAGCCAGGTAGACAATGAGCAGTTCTTC	CASSQVDNEQFF	TRBV6-6	TRBJ2-1	-	-
TGTGCCAGCAGCCCGAGGACTAGCGGGAGGGTGGGAGATACGCAGTATTTT	CASSPRTSGRVGDTQYF	TRBV9	TRBJ2-3	-	TRBD2
TGTGCCAGCAGCGCTGGGGGGACTAGCGGGAGGTACGAGCAGTACTTC	CASSAGGTSGRYEQYF	TRBV9	TRBJ2-7	-	TRBD2
TGCGCCAGCAGCCAAGATGGGGACCATTCGGGACTAGCGGCCGAGCAGTACTTC	CASSQDGDHSGLAAEQYF	TRBV4-1	TRBJ2-7	-	TRBD2
TGTGCCAGCAGCCAACACCAGACTAGCGGGGTTAACAATGAGCAGTTCTTC	CASSQHQTSGVNNEQFF	TRBV4-2	TRBJ2-1	-	TRBD2
TGTGCCAGCAGTTTATCACAGGGGGCGGGTAATTCACCCCTCCACTTT	CASSLSQGAGNSPLHF	TRBV28	TRBJ1-6	once	TRBD1
TGCGCCAGCGGTACGACAGGCTCCTACGAGCAGTACTTC	CASGTTGSYEQYF	TRBV5-1	TRBJ2-7	few	-
TGTGCCAGCAGCTCGACTAGTTACTCCACAGATACGCAGTATTTT	CASSSTSYSTDTQYF	TRBV28	TRBJ2-3	-	-
TGTGCCAGCAGCCAAGACACATATGGCAATCAGCCCCAGCATTTT	CASSQDTYGNQPQHF	TRBV7-9	TRBJ1-5	-	-